This T cell receptor (beta chain) was observed in a study of breast tumors, draining lymph nodes, adjacent tissues. Study-wide results and limits: Tumor repertoires ranked between lymph nodes and nontumor tissue in diversity, with V and J gene preferences. Luminal-like breast cancer showed significantly greater tumor-nontumor repertoire similarity than basal-like breast cancer did. Most tumor T cells seemingly derive from lymph node, then expand in tumor.

Axillary draining lymph nodes of breast cancer patients supplied the node samples. V shed 8 bases and J shed 6 bases, with 20 bases lying between them. The CDR3 covers 15 residues. Regarding this clonotype: Antigen: not known.

Using its own MiXCR run on the multiplex PCR reads, TCRdb lists one record per CDR3 protein. Of 200,000 to 250,000 distinct CDR3 sequences in the sample, approximately 36% were seen once. The chain links TRBV12-3 or TRBV12-4 to TRBJ1-5, with a possible D match to TRBD1 (6 bases). Sequencing used axillary lymph node tissue. This clonotype was sampled from a female donor with breast cancer. Some clones in this sample may be carry-over from other donors' samples. CDR3 in amino acids: CASLSRTARVQPQHF. The CDR3 DNA reads as TGTGCCAGCCTATCACGGACAGCCCGGGTTCAGCCCCAGCATTTT.